These 30 T cell receptor beta chains originate from one sample sequenced in a study of PD-L1 blockade in urothelial cancer. Clones were sequenced by immunoSEQ multiplex PCR, and TCRdb holds only the in-frame ones, with some missing. The data contain about 35,000 clones, 82% of them seen just once; the ten biggest clones take up 6% to 7%. As for time point: pretreatment peripheral blood. Sequences were derived from PBMCs, sampled around atezolizumab (anti-PD-L1) treatment. The receptors were gathered from a man aged 55 to 69 with urothelial cancer.

The chain carries TRBV5-5 and TRBJ2-1, with D perhaps matching TRBD2 (5 bases). The germline V gene encodes CDR1 SGHKS and CDR2 YYEKEE (reference sequence). Trimming shortened V by 4 bases and J by 6 bases, and 14 bases separated the two germline ends. The CDR3 covers 14 residues. The CDR3 bases are TGTGCCAGCAGCCGTGCAATGGGAGCCAATGAGCAGTTCTTC. It is translated as CASSRAMGANEQFF.

The chain uses TRBV2 and TRBJ2-2; D is possibly TRBD2 (6 bases). Looked up from germline, CDR1 is SNHLY and CDR2 is FYNNEI. Trimming took 6 bases from V and 0 from J, leaving 8 bases between them. The CDR3 is 14 amino acids. Here the CDR3 reads CASRRGSNTGELFF. DNA for the CDR3: TGTGCCAGCAGGCGGGGATCGAACACCGGGGAGCTGTTTTTT.

The chain links TRBV30 to TRBJ2-2; tentatively, D is TRBD1 (6 bases). V was cut by 4 bases and J by 1 base, with 10 bases left in between. This CDR3 region has 14 residues. The germline CDR1 and CDR2 sequences are GTSNPN and SVGIG (reference sequence). Here the CDR3 reads CAWTGALNTGELFF. DNA for the CDR3: TGTGCCTGGACAGGGGCCCTGAACACCGGGGAGCTGTTTTTT.

The genes are TRBV18 and TRBJ2-7, with 7 bases aligning to TRBD1. This CDR3 comprises 14 residues. The ends lost 5 bases at V and 2 bases at J; junction bases unmatched: 6. The germline gives CDR1 KGHSH, CDR2 LQKENI. The DNA of the CDR3 is TGTGCCAGCTCAGCCGGGACAGAGACCTACGAGCAGTACTTC. This gives the protein CASSAGTETYEQYF.

CDR3 nucleotide sequence: TGTGCCAGCAGTTACTCGAACCGGGGCACTGAAGCTTTCTTT. This translates into CASSYSNRGTEAFF. The V and J genes are TRBV6-5 and TRBJ1-1; D gene unclear. Looked up from germline, CDR1 is MNHEY and CDR2 is SVGAGI. The CDR3 is 14 residues long. V gave up 0 bases and J gave up 4 bases, with 9 bases separating them.

The chain carries TRBV15 and TRBJ1-1; possibly TRBD1 for D (5 bases). Germline-derived CDR1 and CDR2 are LNHNV and YYDKDF (reference sequence). This CDR3 is built from 14 residues. The V and J ends lost 0 bases and 4 bases respectively, with 9 bases between them. CDR3 sequence: CATSRDREGTEAFF. CDR3 sequence (DNA): TGTGCCACCAGCAGAGACAGGGAGGGCACTGAAGCTTTCTTT. Full variable domain (missing parts from reference TRBV15 and TRBJ1-1): DAMVIQNPRYQVTQFGKPVTLSCSQTLNHNVMYWYQQKSSQAPKLLFHYYDKDFNNEADTPDNFQSRRPNTSFCFLDIRSPGLGDTAMYLCATSRDREGTEAFFGQGTRLTVV.

This clone was seen just once. The genes are TRBV28 and TRBJ1-4, with 7 bases that match TRBD1. Germline V lookup: CDR1 MDHEN, CDR2 SYDVKM. With V trimmed by 7 bases and J by 1 base, 3 bases remained unmatched. The CDR3 consists of 14 residues. The DNA of the CDR3 is TGTGCCAGCAATCACAGGGGAACTAATGAAAAACTGTTTTTT. This codes for CASNHRGTNEKLFF.

The V gene is TRBV6-6, the J gene TRBJ2-1, with 8 bases fitting TRBD1. The CDR3 runs 12 residues. The ends lost 6 bases at V and 14 bases at J; junction bases unmatched: 9. Germline V gene data show CDR1 as MNHNY and CDR2 as SVGAGI (reference sequence). The CDR3 protein is CASSPDREIKFF. The CDR3 DNA is TGTGCCAGCAGCCCGGACAGGGAAATTAAGTTCTTC.

The CDR3 region has the DNA TGTGCCTGGAGTCGCCGGGGGGCCGGGGCAGATACGCAGTATTTT. This gives the protein CAWSRRGAGADTQYF. The chain couples TRBV30 to TRBJ2-3; D is perhaps TRBD2 (7 bases). CDR3 length equals 15 residues. The V gene's germline CDR1 is GTSNPN and CDR2 SVGIG (reference sequence). The V gene lost 2 bases and the J gene lost 4 bases, with 16 bases spanning the gap.

This clone was detected only a few times. The chain employs TRBV28 and TRBJ1-6, with a tentative D call TRBD1 (6 bases). V was pared by 3 bases and J by 6 bases, with 18 bases between. This CDR3 contains 17 residues. Germline V gene sequence: CDR1 MDHEN, CDR2 SYDVKM. CDR3 coding DNA: TGTGCCAGCAGTTTTTTTACTGGGGGCAGGCGTAATTCACCCCTCCACTTT. It encodes CASSFFTGGRRNSPLHF. The full variable domain, completed using reference TRBV28 and TRBJ1-6, is DVKVTQSSRYLVKRTGEKVFLECVQDMDHENMFWYRQDPGLGLRLIYFSYDVKMKEKGDIPEGYSVSREKKERFSLILESASTNQTSMYLCASSFFTGGRRNSPLHFGNGTRLTVT.

V is TRBV5-6 and J is TRBJ2-6; no firm D call. Looked up from germline, CDR1 is SGHDT and CDR2 is YYEEEE. V was cut by 0 bases and J by 0 bases, with 10 bases left in between. CDR3 length equals 17 residues. This CDR3 is CASSLDGSHSGANVLTF. CDR3 DNA sequence: TGTGCCAGCAGCTTGGATGGCAGTCACTCTGGGGCCAACGTCCTGACTTTC.

This clone was seen a few times. The V call is TRBV19, the J call TRBJ1-4; the match to TRBD1 covers 7 bases. CDR3 size: 13 residues. CDR1 is LNHDA, CDR2 SQIVND, per germline (reference sequence). V lost 11 bases and J lost 5; bases outside the gene matches: 8. CDR3 amino acids: CASGQMENEKLFF. For the CDR3, the DNA is TGTGCCTCGGGACAGATGGAGAATGAAAAACTGTTTTTT.

The chain couples TRBV10-3 to TRBJ2-7; 9 bases line up with TRBD1. The germline gives CDR1 ENHRY, CDR2 SYGVKD. The CDR3 contains 16 residues. Losses at the gene ends were 0 bases for V and 1 base for J; bases not matched to a gene: 4. CDR3 amino acids: CAISESIQGASYEQYF. The CDR3 DNA reads TGTGCCATCAGTGAGTCGATACAGGGGGCGTCCTACGAGCAGTACTTC.

The chain has TRBV10-3 and TRBJ2-3; 8 bases agree with TRBD2. From germline, CDR1 is ENHRY and CDR2 SYGVKD. This CDR3 is built from 16 residues. V shed 3 bases and J 1 base; nucleotides not matched to a gene: 6. The CDR3 sequence: CAISDAAGGGTDTQYF. DNA of the CDR3: TGTGCCATCAGTGATGCGGCGGGGGGCGGCACAGATACGCAGTATTTT.

V usage is TRBV6-5 and J usage is TRBJ2-1; TRBD1 matches 10 bases. Germline V gene sequence: CDR1 MNHEY, CDR2 SVGAGI. The CDR3 runs to 16 residues. J lost 4 bases, V lost 4 bases, and 7 bases had no gene match. The CDR3 reads CASSSHAGQGYNEQFF. CDR3 DNA: TGTGCCAGCAGTTCACACGCGGGACAGGGGTACAATGAGCAGTTCTTC.

This clone was observed a single time. The V call is TRBV5-1, the J call TRBJ1-4; 7 nucleotides match TRBD1. The germline gives CDR1 SGHRS, CDR2 YFSETQ. The ends lost 0 bases at V and 4 bases at J; junction bases unmatched: 3. CDR3 size: 15 residues. The CDR3, as DNA: TGCGCCAGCAGCTTGGGGGGACAGTTTAATGAAAAACTGTTTTTT. Its translation is CASSLGGQFNEKLFF.

This chain connects TRBV28 to TRBJ2-7; no clear D gene. The CDR3 runs to 17 residues. Germline V gene data show CDR1 as MDHEN and CDR2 as SYDVKM. The V gene lost 5 bases and the J gene lost 0 bases, with 20 bases spanning the gap. CDR3: CASSLGSKAPSSYEQYF. As DNA, the CDR3 is TGTGCCAGCAGTCTAGGCTCCAAAGCTCCCAGCTCCTACGAGCAGTACTTC.

This clone was detected only once. This rearrangement joins TRBV23-1 to TRBJ2-5, with D perhaps matching TRBD1 (6 bases). TRBV23-1 qualifies as an ORF whose function is uncertain. V was trimmed by 7 bases and J by 3 bases, leaving 12 bases between them. CDR3 length: 13 residues. Here the CDR3 DNA reads TGCGCCAGCACACGGACAGCAGAAGAGACCCAGTACTTC. Translating gives CASTRTAEETQYF.

The gene calls are TRBV5-1 and TRBJ2-3; D may be TRBD2 (7 bases). Germline V gene data show CDR1 as SGHRS and CDR2 as YFSETQ. With 4 bases removed from V and 2 bases from J, the gap between germline ends came to 17 bases. This CDR3 is 16 amino acids long. CDR3 region: CASSRGGEGLTDTQYF. CDR3 sequence (DNA): TGCGCCAGCAGCAGGGGGGGGGAGGGCCTCACAGATACGCAGTATTTT. Filled out from reference TRBV5-1 and TRBJ2-3, the complete variable domain reads KAGVTQTPRYLIKTRGQQVTLSCSPISGHRSVSWYQQTPGQGLQFLFEYFSETQRNKGNFPGRFSGRQFSNSRSEMNVSTLELGDSALYLCASSRGGEGLTDTQYFGPGTRLTVL.

DNA for the CDR3: TGTGCCAGCAGCCGGACTAGTAGCACAGATACGCAGTATTTT. Residues: CASSRTSSTDTQYF. The chain employs TRBV14 and TRBJ2-3; 7 bases are shared with TRBD2. The length of the CDR3 is 14 residues. CDR1 SGHDN and CDR2 FVKESK come from the germline V gene. The junction had 1 base not matched to a gene; V was cut back by 4 bases and J by 0 bases.

In this sample, this clone turned up once. V usage is TRBV4-1 and J usage is TRBJ1-4; D unresolved. CDR1 MGHRA and CDR2 YSYEKL come from the germline V gene. The CDR3 consists of 16 residues. V lost 3 bases, J lost 0 bases, and 11 bases lay in between. The CDR3 nucleotides are TGCGCCAGCAGCCATCCTAAGTACTCAACTAATGAAAAACTGTTTTTT. Translating it yields CASSHPKYSTNEKLFF.

V and J are TRBV7-3 and TRBJ2-2; a weak D match, TRBD1 (5 bases). In germline, CDR1 is SGHTA, CDR2 FQGTGA. The CDR3 runs to 15 residues. The V end lost 2 bases, the J end lost 3 bases, and 10 bases lay between the germline ends. The CDR3 DNA is TGTGCCAGCAGCTTATCTGGGGCCGACACCGGGGAGCTGTTTTTT. This encodes CASSLSGADTGELFF.

The chain joins TRBV14 to TRBJ2-7; 10 positions agree with TRBD1. V shed 6 bases, J shed 4 bases, and the junction held 3 bases outside the gene matches. The CDR3 consists of 13 residues. Per germline, CDR1 SGHDN and CDR2 FVKESK. Written as DNA, the CDR3 is TGTGCCAGCAGGGGACAGGGGACGTACGAGCAGTACTTC. Translating gives CASRGQGTYEQYF.

Worth noting for this clone: This specimen includes other DNA sequences encoding the same CDR3. The rearrangement joins TRBV18 to TRBJ2-7; 7 bases match TRBD2. Germline CDR1 KGHSH, CDR2 LQKENI. V was clipped by 2 bases and J by 7 bases; unmatched bases: 2. The CDR3 loop spans 12 amino acids. The CDR3 is CASSPGGGEQYF. The CDR3 DNA follows: TGTGCCAGCTCACCAGGGGGGGGTGAGCAGTACTTC.

The gene calls are TRBV19 and TRBJ2-3; 9 bases match TRBD1. CDR1 is LNHDA and CDR2 is SQIVND in the germline V gene (reference sequence). V lost 7 bases, J lost 6 bases, and 8 bases stayed unmatched. CDR3 length: 14 amino acids. CDR3 nucleotides: TGTGCCAGTACCTCCGGGACAGGGCCGGATACGCAGTATTTT. It yields the protein CASTSGTGPDTQYF.

CDR3 coding DNA: TGTGCCAGCAGCTTTACCTCGGGGGGCTACAATGAGCAGTTCTTC. It specifies CASSFTSGGYNEQFF. The chain employs TRBV11-2 and TRBJ2-1; 7 positions match TRBD2. J was trimmed by 3 bases and V by 3 bases; bases with no gene match: 5. The CDR3 contains 15 residues. The germline V gene has CDR1 SGHAT and CDR2 FQNNGV.

By share of the sample, this clone is medium-sized. The chain recombines TRBV5-1 with TRBJ2-3; D is perhaps TRBD1 (5 bases). V was clipped by 4 bases and J by 2 bases, with 11 bases between them. This CDR3 region has 14 residues. Germline V CDR1 and CDR2: SGHRS, YFSETQ. The CDR3 is CASSQDTYTDTQYF. The CDR3 DNA reads TGCGCCAGCAGCCAGGACACCTACACAGATACGCAGTATTTT.

J is TRBJ1-5 and V is TRBV2; 7 nucleotides line up with TRBD1. Germline loops: CDR1 SNHLY, CDR2 FYNNEI. J gave up 0 bases and V 1 base, and 9 bases lay outside the gene matches. The CDR3 covers 18 residues. DNA of the CDR3: TGTGCCAGCAGTGAAGGTTTAAGGGGGCCGGTTAGCAATCAGCCCCAGCATTTT. Protein product: CASSEGLRGPVSNQPQHF.

This sequence joins TRBV5-1 and TRBJ1-3; a possible D gene is TRBD1 (6 bases). From germline, CDR1 is SGHRS and CDR2 YFSETQ. V lost 4 bases to trimming and J lost 0 bases, with 14 bases between them. There are 16 residues in the CDR3. DNA for the CDR3: TGCGCCAGCAGCCCCTCGACAGGCTCCTCTGGAAACACCATATATTTT. Encoded protein: CASSPSTGSSGNTIYF.

This chain links TRBV21-1 with TRBJ2-1; the table gives TRBD2 as D, unverified against the DNA. TRBV21-1 is reported as a pseudogene. The CDR3 consists of 16 residues. This CDR3 reads CASSKDGGREYNEQFF. In DNA form, the CDR3 reads TGTGCCAGCAGCAAAGATGGCGGTCGGGAATACAATGAGCAGTTCTTC.